This TCR beta chain is from a study of Ad26.COV2.S vaccination and SARS-CoV-2 variants. Study-wide results and caveats: Measures of TCR breadth and depth may have fallen short of total T cell responses.

V was shortened by 3 bases and J by 3 bases, with 14 bases between the two germline ends. This CDR3 spans 15 amino acids. From germline, CDR1 is ENHRY and CDR2 SYGVKD. TCRdb's copy holds only in-frame clones and misses some; the assay was immunoSEQ multiplex PCR. The sample carries roughly 100,000 clones, about three quarters recorded once. Concerning this clone: What it binds is unknown.

Sequences were derived from peripheral blood, sampled after recovery from COVID-19. The rearrangement links TRBV10-3 to TRBJ1-1, with a possible D match to TRBD1 (5 bases). The TCR originated in a human donor who had recovered from COVID-19. For the CDR3, the DNA is TGTGCCATCAGTGAAGGCAGGGTGTTAGACACTGAAGCTTTCTTT. Its protein product is CAISEGRVLDTEAFF.